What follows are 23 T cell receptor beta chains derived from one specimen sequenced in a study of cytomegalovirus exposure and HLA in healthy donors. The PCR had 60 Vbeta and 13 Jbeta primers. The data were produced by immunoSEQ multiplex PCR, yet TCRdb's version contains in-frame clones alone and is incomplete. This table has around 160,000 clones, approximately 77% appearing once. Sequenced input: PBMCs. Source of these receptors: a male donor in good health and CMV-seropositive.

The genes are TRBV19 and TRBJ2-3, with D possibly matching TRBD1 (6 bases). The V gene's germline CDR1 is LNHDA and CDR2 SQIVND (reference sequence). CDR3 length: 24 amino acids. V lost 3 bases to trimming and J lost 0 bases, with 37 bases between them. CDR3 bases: TGTGCCAGTAGTATGAGTTTGATGGACAGCTTTGGACCGATAAAAGACTCTAGCACAGATACGCAGTATTTT. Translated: CASSMSLMDSFGPIKDSSTDTQYF.

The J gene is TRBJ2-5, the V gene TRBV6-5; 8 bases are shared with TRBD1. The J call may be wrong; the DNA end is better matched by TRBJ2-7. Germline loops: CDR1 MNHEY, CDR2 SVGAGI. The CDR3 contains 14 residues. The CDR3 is CASSPRDRRYEQYF. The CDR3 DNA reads TGTGCCAGCAGTCCAAGGGACAGGAGGTACGAGCAGTACTTC.

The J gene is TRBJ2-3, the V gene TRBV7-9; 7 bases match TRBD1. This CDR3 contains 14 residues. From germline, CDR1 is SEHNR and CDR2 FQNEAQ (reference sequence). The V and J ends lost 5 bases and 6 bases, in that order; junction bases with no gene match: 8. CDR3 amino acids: CASSRGQTKDTQYF. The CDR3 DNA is TGTGCCAGCAGCAGGGGACAGACTAAGGATACGCAGTATTTT.

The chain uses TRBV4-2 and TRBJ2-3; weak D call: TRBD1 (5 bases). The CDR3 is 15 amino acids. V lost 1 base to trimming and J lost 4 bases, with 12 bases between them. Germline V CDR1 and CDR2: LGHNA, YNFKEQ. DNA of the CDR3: TGTGCCAGCAGCCAAGCGCGGCAGGGTCCAGATACGCAGTATTTT. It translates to CASSQARQGPDTQYF.

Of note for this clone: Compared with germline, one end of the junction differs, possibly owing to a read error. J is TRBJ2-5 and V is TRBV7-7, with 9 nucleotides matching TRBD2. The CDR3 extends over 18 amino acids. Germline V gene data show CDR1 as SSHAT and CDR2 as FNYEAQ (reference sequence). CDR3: CASSPTLLAGGPEETQYF. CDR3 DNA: TGTGCTAGCAGCCCCACCCTTCTGGCGGGGGGGCCCGAAGAAACCCAGTACTTC.

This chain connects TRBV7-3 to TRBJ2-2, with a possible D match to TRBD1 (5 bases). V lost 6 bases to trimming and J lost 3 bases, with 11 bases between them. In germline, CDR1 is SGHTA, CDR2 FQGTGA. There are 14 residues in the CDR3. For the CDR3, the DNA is TGTGCCAGCAGGTATCAGGGCTACACCGGGGAGCTGTTTTTT. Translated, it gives CASRYQGYTGELFF.

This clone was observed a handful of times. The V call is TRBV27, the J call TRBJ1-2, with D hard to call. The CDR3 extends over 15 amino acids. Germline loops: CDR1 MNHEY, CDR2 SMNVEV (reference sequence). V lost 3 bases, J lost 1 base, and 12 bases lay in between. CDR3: CASSLFLGSNYGYTF. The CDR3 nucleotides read TGTGCCAGCAGTTTGTTCCTAGGCAGTAACTATGGCTACACCTTC.

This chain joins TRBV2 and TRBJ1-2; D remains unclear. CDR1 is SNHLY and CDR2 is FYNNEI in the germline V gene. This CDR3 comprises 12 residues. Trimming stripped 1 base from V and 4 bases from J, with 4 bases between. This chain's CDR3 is CASSEDSYGYTF. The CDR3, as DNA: TGTGCCAGCAGTGAAGATAGCTATGGCTACACCTTC.

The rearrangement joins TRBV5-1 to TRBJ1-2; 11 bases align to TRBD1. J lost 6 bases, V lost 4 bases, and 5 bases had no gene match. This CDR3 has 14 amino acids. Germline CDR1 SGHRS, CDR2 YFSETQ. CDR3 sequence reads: CASSLRTGGDGYTF. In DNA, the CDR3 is TGCGCCAGCAGCCTTAGGACAGGGGGCGATGGCTACACCTTC.

The CDR3 DNA is TGTGCCAGCATTGGACAGACGTGGGGTGAAGCTTTCTTT. It yields the protein CASIGQTWGEAFF. V usage is TRBV6-1 and J usage is TRBJ1-1; a possible D gene is TRBD1 (6 bases). V was cut by 7 bases and J by 7 bases, with 16 bases left in between. The CDR3 consists of 13 residues. Germline V lookup: CDR1 MNHNS, CDR2 SASEGT.

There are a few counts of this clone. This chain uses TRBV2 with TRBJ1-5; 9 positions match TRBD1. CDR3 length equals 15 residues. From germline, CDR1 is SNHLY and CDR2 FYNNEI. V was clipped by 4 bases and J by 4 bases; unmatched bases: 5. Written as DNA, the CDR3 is TGTGCCAGCAGTGCGGGACAGGGTAGGAATCAGCCCCAGCATTTT. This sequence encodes CASSAGQGRNQPQHF. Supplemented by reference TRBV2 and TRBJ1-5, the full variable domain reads EPEVTQTPSHQVTQMGQEVILRCVPISNHLYFYWYRQILGQKVEFLVSFYNNEISEKSEIFDDQFSVERPDGSNFTLKIRSTKLEDSAMYFCASSAGQGRNQPQHFGDGTRLSIL.

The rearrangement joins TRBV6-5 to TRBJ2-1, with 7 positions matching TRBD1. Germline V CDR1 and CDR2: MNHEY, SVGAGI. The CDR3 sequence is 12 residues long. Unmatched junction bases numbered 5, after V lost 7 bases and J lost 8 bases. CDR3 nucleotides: TGTGCCAGCACAGGGGGTATCGATGAGCAGTTCTTC. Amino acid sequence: CASTGGIDEQFF.

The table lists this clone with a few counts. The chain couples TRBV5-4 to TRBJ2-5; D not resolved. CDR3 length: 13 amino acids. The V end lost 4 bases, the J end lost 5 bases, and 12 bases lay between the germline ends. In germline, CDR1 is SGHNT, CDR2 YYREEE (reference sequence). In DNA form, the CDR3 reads TGTGCCAGCAGCGTAGTTTCTCTGGAGACCCAGTACTTC. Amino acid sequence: CASSVVSLETQYF. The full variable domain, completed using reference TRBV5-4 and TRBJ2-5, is ETGVTQSPTHLIKTRGQQVTLRCSSQSGHNTVSWYQQALGQGPQFIFQYYREEENGRGNFPPRFSGLQFPNYSSELNVNALELDDSALYLCASSVVSLETQYFGPGTRLLVL.

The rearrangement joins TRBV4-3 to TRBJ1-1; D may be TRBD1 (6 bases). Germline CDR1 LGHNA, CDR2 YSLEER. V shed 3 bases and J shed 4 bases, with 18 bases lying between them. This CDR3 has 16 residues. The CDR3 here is CASSQVTGLRGTEAFF. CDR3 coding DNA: TGCGCCAGCAGCCAGGTCACAGGGCTTCGCGGCACTGAAGCTTTCTTT.

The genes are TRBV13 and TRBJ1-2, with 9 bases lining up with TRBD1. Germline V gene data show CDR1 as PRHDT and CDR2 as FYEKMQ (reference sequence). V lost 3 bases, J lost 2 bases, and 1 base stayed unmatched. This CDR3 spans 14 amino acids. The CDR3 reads CASSFGQGNYGYTF. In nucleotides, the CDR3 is TGTGCCAGCAGCTTCGGACAGGGGAACTATGGCTACACCTTC. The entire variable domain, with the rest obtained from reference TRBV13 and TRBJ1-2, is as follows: AAGVIQSPRHLIKEKRETATLKCYPIPRHDTVYWYQQGPGQDPQFLISFYEKMQSDKGSIPDRFSAQQFSDYHSELNMSSLELGDSALYFCASSFGQGNYGYTFGSGTRLTVV.

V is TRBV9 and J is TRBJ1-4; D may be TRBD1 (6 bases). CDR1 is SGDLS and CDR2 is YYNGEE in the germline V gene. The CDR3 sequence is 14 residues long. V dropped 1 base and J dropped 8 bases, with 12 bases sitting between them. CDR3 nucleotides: TGTGCCAGCAGCGTATCAGGGGCTGGGGAAAAACTGTTTTTT. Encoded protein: CASSVSGAGEKLFF.

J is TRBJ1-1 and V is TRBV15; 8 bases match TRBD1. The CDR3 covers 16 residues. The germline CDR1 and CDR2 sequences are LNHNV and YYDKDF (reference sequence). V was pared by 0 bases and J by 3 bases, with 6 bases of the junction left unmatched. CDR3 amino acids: CATSREGDRRDTEAFF. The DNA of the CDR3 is TGTGCCACCAGCAGAGAGGGGGACAGGAGGGACACTGAAGCTTTCTTT.

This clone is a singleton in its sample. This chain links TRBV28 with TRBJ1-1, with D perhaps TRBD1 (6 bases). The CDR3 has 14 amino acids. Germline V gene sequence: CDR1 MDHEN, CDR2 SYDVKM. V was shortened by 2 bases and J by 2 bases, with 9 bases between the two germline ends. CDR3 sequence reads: CASSLAGANTEAFF. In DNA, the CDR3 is TGTGCCAGCAGTTTAGCGGGGGCAAACACTGAAGCTTTCTTT.

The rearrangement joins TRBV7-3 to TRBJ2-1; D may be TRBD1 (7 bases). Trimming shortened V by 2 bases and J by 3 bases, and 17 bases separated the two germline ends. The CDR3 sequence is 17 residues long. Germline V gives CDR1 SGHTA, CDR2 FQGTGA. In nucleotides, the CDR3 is TGTGCCAGCAGCTTATCAGGCGGGACAGCATTCTACAATGAGCAGTTCTTC. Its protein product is CASSLSGGTAFYNEQFF.

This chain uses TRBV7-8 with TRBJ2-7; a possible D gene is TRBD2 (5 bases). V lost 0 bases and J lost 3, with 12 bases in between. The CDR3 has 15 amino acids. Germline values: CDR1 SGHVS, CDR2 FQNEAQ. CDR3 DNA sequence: TGTGCCAGCAGCTTAGCCCCCCGCGGACTCTACGAGCAGTACTTC. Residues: CASSLAPRGLYEQYF.

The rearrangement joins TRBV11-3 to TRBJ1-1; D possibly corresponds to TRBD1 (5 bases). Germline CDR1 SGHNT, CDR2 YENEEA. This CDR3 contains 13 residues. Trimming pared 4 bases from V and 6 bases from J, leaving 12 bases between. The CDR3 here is CASSSTGRAEAFF. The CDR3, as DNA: TGTGCCAGCAGCTCTACAGGAAGAGCTGAAGCTTTCTTT.

The CDR3 nucleotides are TGTGCCAGCATCCGAGACAGGGGCAATGGCTACACCTTC. The encoded protein is CASIRDRGNGYTF. The genes are TRBV6-1 and TRBJ1-2; 8 nucleotides line up with TRBD1. The germline V gene encodes CDR1 MNHNS and CDR2 SASEGT. Unmatched junction bases numbered 7, after V lost 7 bases and J lost 6 bases. The CDR3 extends over 13 amino acids.

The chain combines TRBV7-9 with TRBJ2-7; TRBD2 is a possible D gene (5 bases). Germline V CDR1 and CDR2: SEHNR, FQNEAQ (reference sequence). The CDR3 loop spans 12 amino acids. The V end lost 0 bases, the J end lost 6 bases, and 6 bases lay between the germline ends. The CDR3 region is CASSLARGEQYF. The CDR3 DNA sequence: TGTGCCAGCAGCTTAGCCCGGGGCGAGCAGTACTTC.